A selection of T cell receptor beta chains follows, all from one sample in a study of blood T cell repertoires in COVID-19. The assay was immunoSEQ multiplex PCR, and TCRdb's table has in-frame clones only and misses some. There are under 65,000 clones in the sample; 75% to 95% occur only once, and about 15% lies in the top ten. The sample taken for sequencing was peripheral blood. Receptor source: a man at least 80 years old with acute or convalescent COVID-19. CDR3s include the opening cysteine and the closing phenylalanine or tryptophan. Each record gives: CDR3 length, V gene, J gene, D gene, clone size, CDR3 protein, CDR3 DNA. The D gene is left open where the match is weak. Size is stated for part of the rows, as once, few or many counts, or as a class when the clone is expanded.

17	TRBV18	TRBJ2-7	TRBD1	NA	CASSPIKTGESSYEQYF	TGTGCCAGCTCACCTATAAAGACAGGGGAGAGCTCCTACGAGCAGTACTTC
14	TRBV7-2	TRBJ1-2	TRBD1	NA	CASSQGTGAYGYTF	TGTGCCAGCAGCCAAGGGACAGGGGCCTATGGCTACACCTTC
14	TRBV7-9	TRBJ1-2	TRBD1	NA	CASSPRDRYYGYTF	TGTGCCAGCAGCCCACGGGACAGATACTATGGCTACACCTTC
15	TRBV9	TRBJ2-2	TRBD1	NA	CASRLDRGHTGELFF	TGTGCCAGCAGGCTAGACAGGGGGCACACCGGGGAGCTGTTTTTT
13	TRBV5-1	TRBJ2-1	TRBD1	NA	CASSKTGGNEQFF	TGCGCCAGCAGCAAGACAGGGGGCAATGAGCAGTTCTTC
16	TRBV28	TRBJ1-1	NA	NA	CASSLTTGQLNTEAFF	TGTGCCAGCAGTCTCACGACCGGACAGCTGAACACTGAAGCTTTCTTT
14	TRBV5-1	TRBJ2-5	NA	NA	CASSPGSTQETQYF	TGCGCCAGCAGCCCCGGGAGCACGCAAGAGACCCAGTACTTC
13	TRBV11-2	TRBJ2-3	NA	NA	CASSPRASDPPYF	TGTGCCAGCAGCCCTAGAGCGAGCGATCCACCGTATTTT
13	TRBV6-1	TRBJ1-2	NA	NA	CASSERRNYGYTF	TGTGCCAGCAGTGAAAGGAGAAACTATGGCTACACCTTC
15	TRBV5-1	TRBJ2-7	TRBD1	NA	CASSLAGQGIYEQYF	TGCGCCAGCAGCTTGGCGGGACAGGGGATCTACGAGCAGTACTTC
15	TRBV15	TRBJ2-1	TRBD1	NA	CATDGGDRVVNEQFF	TGTGCCACCGACGGAGGGGACAGGGTGGTGAATGAGCAGTTCTTC
13	TRBV5-1	TRBJ2-7	NA	once	CASSLDRVGEQYF	TGCGCCAGCAGCTTGGACAGGGTAGGGGAGCAGTACTTC